What follows are 28 T cell receptor beta chains derived from one specimen sequenced in a study of blood T cell repertoires in COVID-19. Here immunoSEQ multiplex PCR was the method, and the copy in TCRdb shows in-frame clones only, minus some. The top ten hold roughly 1.4% of the sample, which has roughly 430,000 clones, 70% to 90% seen once. Specimen: PBMCs or T cells enriched from blood (not recorded which). The receptors were sampled from a woman aged 18-29 years who had been exposed to COVID-19.

V is TRBV5-1 and J is TRBJ1-4, with D possibly being TRBD1 (5 bases). Germline-derived CDR1 and CDR2 are SGHRS and YFSETQ. This CDR3 has 16 amino acids. Between the trimmed V and J ends, which lost 2 bases and 5 bases, there was a span of 16 bases. In DNA form, the CDR3 reads TGCGCCAGCAGCTTATCATCCGACAGTGAGAATGAAAAACTGTTTTTT. Translation: CASSLSSDSENEKLFF.

The chain employs TRBV18 and TRBJ1-3; D call uncertain. Germline CDR1 reads KGHSH; CDR2 reads LQKENI. The CDR3 length is 17 residues. V was clipped by 0 bases and J by 0 bases, with 12 bases between them. CDR3 residues: CASSPPGRPRSGNTIYF. CDR3 bases: TGTGCCAGCTCACCACCGGGGAGACCACGCTCTGGAAACACCATATATTTT. Using reference TRBV18 and TRBJ1-3 for the parts outside the CDR3, the full variable domain is NAGVMQNPRHLVRRRGQEARLRCSPMKGHSHVYWYRQLPEEGLKFMVYLQKENIIDESGMPKERFSAEFPKEGPSILRIQQVVRGDSAAYFCASSPPGRPRSGNTIYFGEGSWLTVV.

In regard to this clone: A read error may produce the germline difference seen at one junction end. V is TRBV3-1 (or the pseudogene TRBV3-2) and J is TRBJ2-1, with 8 bases lining up with TRBD2. The germline gives CDR1 LGHDT, CDR2 YNNKEL (reference sequence). The CDR3 runs to 15 residues. The chain's CDR3 is CASTQMRGADNEQFF. The CDR3 region has the DNA TGTGCCAGCACCCAAATGCGGGGGGCCGACAATGAGCAGTTCTTC.

The chain combines TRBV10-3 with TRBJ1-1; tentative D call: TRBD1 (5 bases). This CDR3 comprises 15 residues. Germline CDR1 and CDR2: ENHRY and SYGVKD. V was cut by 6 bases and J by 5 bases, with 19 bases left in between. The DNA for the CDR3 is TGTGCCATCAGGCCGGGACGGGGACTGTGGACTGAAGCTTTCTTT. The encoded protein is CAIRPGRGLWTEAFF.

This sequence joins TRBV27 and TRBJ1-5; a possible D gene is TRBD1 (6 bases). V was trimmed by 8 bases and J by 5 bases, leaving 10 bases between them. Germline CDR1 is MNHEY and CDR2 is SMNVEV (reference sequence). This CDR3 region has 12 residues. DNA for the CDR3: TGTGCCAGCTGGACAGTTGATCAGCCCCAGCATTTT. Its translation is CASWTVDQPQHF.

This clone was counted only a few times. The chain recombines TRBV5-4 with TRBJ1-2; D is undetermined. This CDR3 spans 15 amino acids. Germline V gene lookup returns CDR1 SGHNT and CDR2 YYREEE (reference sequence). Between the trimmed V and J ends, which lost 0 bases and 8 bases, there was a span of 17 bases. CDR3 sequence reads: CASSLAGGGMVGYTF. DNA of the CDR3: TGTGCCAGCAGCTTGGCCGGTGGAGGGATGGTAGGCTACACCTTC.

This chain links TRBV4-2 with TRBJ2-7; TRBD2 agrees at 7 bases. The J segment lost 1 base and the V segment lost 1 base, leaving 4 bases of the junction unmatched. The CDR3 contains 15 residues. Germline CDR1 reads LGHNA; CDR2 reads YNFKEQ. The CDR3 DNA reads as TGTGCCAGCAGCCAAGCGGCGGGAGAATCCTACGAGCAGTACTTC. Residues: CASSQAAGESYEQYF.

The chain has TRBV27 and TRBJ2-1; TRBD2 matches 8 bases. Unmatched junction bases numbered 6, after V lost 3 bases and J lost 8 bases. This CDR3 has 14 amino acids. Germline V lookup: CDR1 MNHEY, CDR2 SMNVEV (reference sequence). CDR3 nucleotide sequence: TGTGCCAGCAGTTTTCTAGCGGGTTTAGATGAGCAGTTCTTC. It yields the protein CASSFLAGLDEQFF.

The rearrangement joins TRBV11-1 to TRBJ2-4, with 8 bases aligning to TRBD1. The CDR3 spans 15 residues. Germline V gives CDR1 SGHAT, CDR2 FQDESV (reference sequence). V dropped 3 bases and J dropped 8; count of bases not matched to a gene: 9. The CDR3 loop reads CASSFGQGRIDIQYF. The CDR3 DNA is TGTGCCAGCAGCTTCGGACAGGGAAGGATTGACATTCAGTACTTC.

This chain links TRBV5-1 with TRBJ2-7, with 7 bases matching TRBD1. The J segment lost 0 bases and the V segment lost 8 bases, leaving 14 bases of the junction unmatched. Germline V lookup: CDR1 SGHRS, CDR2 YFSETQ. There are 16 residues in the CDR3. CDR3 nucleotide sequence: TGCGCCAGTAGGGACAGCTTCTCAGGTAGCTCCTACGAGCAGTACTTC. Its translation: CASRDSFSGSSYEQYF.

The CDR3 sequence: CASSPRGDEQYF. As DNA, the CDR3 is TGTGCCAGCAGTCCCAGGGGAGACGAGCAGTACTTC. The gene calls are TRBV6-6 and TRBJ2-7; D is perhaps TRBD1 (6 bases). V lost 5 bases and J lost 5, with 10 bases in between. Germline CDR1 MNHNY, CDR2 SVGAGI (reference sequence). The CDR3 length is 12 residues.

The J gene is TRBJ2-3, the V gene TRBV5-1; 9 bases line up with TRBD2. Germline-derived CDR1 and CDR2 are SGHRS and YFSETQ. J lost 2 bases, V lost 7 bases, and 17 bases had no gene match. This CDR3 contains 18 residues. The CDR3 DNA is TGCGCCAGCGCCTTTGCCCGGGCGGGGGGGAGGTCCACAGATACGCAGTATTTT. Protein product: CASAFARAGGRSTDTQYF.

This chain joins TRBV27 and TRBJ2-5; 10 nucleotides align to TRBD2. Germline CDR1 reads MNHEY; CDR2 reads SMNVEV (reference sequence). The length of the CDR3 is 19 residues. V lost 3 bases to trimming and J lost 4 bases; unmatched junction nucleotides: 17. The CDR3 region is CASSLVPLAGVGARETQYF. The CDR3 nucleotides are TGTGCCAGCAGTTTGGTTCCGCTAGCGGGAGTGGGGGCCAGAGAGACCCAGTACTTC.

The V call is TRBV28, the J call TRBJ2-2, with 15 bases matching TRBD2. The germline CDR1 and CDR2 sequences are MDHEN and SYDVKM. This CDR3 is built from 18 residues. V was pared by 5 bases and J by 5 bases, with 9 bases of the junction left unmatched. In DNA, the CDR3 is TGTGCCAGCAGTCGTCGTCATGGACTAGCGGGAGGGACCGGGGAGCTGTTTTTT. It yields the protein CASSRRHGLAGGTGELFF.

This clone was picked up one time. The V gene is TRBV2, the J gene TRBJ1-4, with 8 bases lining up with TRBD1. The CDR3 covers 14 residues. Germline V gives CDR1 SNHLY, CDR2 FYNNEI. V dropped 8 bases and J dropped 0; count of bases not matched to a gene: 2. DNA for the CDR3: TGTGCCAGCGACAGGGGTACAACTAATGAAAAACTGTTTTTT. It specifies CASDRGTTNEKLFF. Based on the CDR3 plus reference TRBV2 and TRBJ1-4, the full variable domain is EPEVTQTPSHQVTQMGQEVILRCVPISNHLYFYWYRQILGQKVEFLVSFYNNEISEKSEIFDDQFSVERPDGSNFTLKIRSTKLEDSAMYFCASDRGTTNEKLFFGSGTQLSVL.

V gene TRBV6-1 combines with J gene TRBJ2-1, with 9 bases that match TRBD1. The V and J ends lost 0 bases and 7 bases, in that order; junction bases with no gene match: 7. Per the germline V gene, CDR1 is MNHNS and CDR2 is SASEGT. CDR3 length equals 16 residues. CDR3 nucleotides: TGTGCCAGCAGTGAAGCGCCTAACAGGGGGCGAAATGAGCAGTTCTTC. The encoded protein is CASSEAPNRGRNEQFF.

V usage is TRBV2 and J usage is TRBJ2-1; 9 bases map to TRBD1. Unmatched junction bases numbered 3, after V lost 2 bases and J lost 4 bases. There are 15 residues in the CDR3. Per germline, CDR1 SNHLY and CDR2 FYNNEI. The CDR3 DNA reads as TGTGCCAGCAGTGAAAGGACAGGGGCATACAATGAGCAGTTCTTC. Translated: CASSERTGAYNEQFF.

The gene calls are TRBV4-2 and TRBJ2-3, with 7 nucleotides matching TRBD2. Germline V CDR1 and CDR2: LGHNA, YNFKEQ. V trimming: 3 bases; J trimming: 6 bases; junction bases outside the gene matches: 9. The CDR3 totals 15 residues. The CDR3 sequence is CASSHDQLALDTQYF. The CDR3 DNA sequence: TGTGCCAGCAGCCACGACCAACTAGCGTTGGATACGCAGTATTTT.

The J gene is TRBJ2-4, the V gene TRBV28, with 14 nucleotides matching TRBD2. The trim removed 4 bases at V and 0 bases at J, leaving 5 bases unmatched. CDR1 is MDHEN and CDR2 is SYDVKM in the germline V gene. The CDR3 sequence is 18 residues long. As DNA, the CDR3 is TGTGCCAGCAGTTCAAAGGGACTAGCGGGGGTAGCCAAAAACATTCAGTACTTC. Residues: CASSSKGLAGVAKNIQYF.

The chain joins TRBV7-6 to TRBJ2-1; 10 nucleotides match TRBD2. V was clipped by 3 bases and J by 6 bases; unmatched bases: 5. The CDR3 spans 15 residues. Germline loops: CDR1 SGHVS, CDR2 FNYEAQ. In DNA, the CDR3 is TGTGCCAGCAGCTTGTTAGCGGGAGGAAGCAATGAGCAGTTCTTC. Amino acid sequence: CASSLLAGGSNEQFF. The full variable domain, in which reference TRBV7-6 and TRBJ2-1 provide the parts outside the CDR3, is GAGVSQSPRYKVTKRGQDVALRCDPISGHVSLYWYRQALGQGPEFLTYFNYEAQQDKSGLPNDRFSAERPEGSISTLTIQRTEQRDSAMYRCASSLLAGGSNEQFFGPGTRLTVL.

This chain links TRBV10-3 with TRBJ1-1; the D is unclear. V shed 2 bases and J shed 4 bases, with 14 bases lying between them. The germline V gene has CDR1 ENHRY and CDR2 SYGVKD. The CDR3 length is 15 residues. The CDR3 DNA is TGTGCCATCAGTGAGCCTTCGAAGAGGAGCACTGAAGCTTTCTTT. As protein: CAISEPSKRSTEAFF.

This chain uses TRBV27 with TRBJ2-7, with 7 bases identical to TRBD1. J gave up 4 bases and V 2 bases, and 8 bases lay outside the gene matches. The CDR3 spans 15 residues. From germline, CDR1 is MNHEY and CDR2 SMNVEV (reference sequence). The CDR3 DNA reads as TGTGCCAGCAGTTTAATCGGGACAGTCGTTTACGAGCAGTACTTC. Translating it yields CASSLIGTVVYEQYF.

The V gene is TRBV5-6, the J gene TRBJ1-4; 7 nucleotides line up with TRBD1. CDR3 length equals 15 residues. Germline V gene sequence: CDR1 SGHDT, CDR2 YYEEEE. The junction had 4 bases not matched to a gene; V was cut back by 1 base and J by 4 bases. The DNA of the CDR3 is TGTGCCAGCAGCTTGAGGGACAGCAGTAATGAAAAACTGTTTTTT. It encodes CASSLRDSSNEKLFF.

The genes are TRBV9 and TRBJ1-4; D remains ambiguous. Germline assignment: CDR1 SGDLS and CDR2 YYNGEE. The CDR3 is made up of 17 amino acids. With 0 bases removed from V and 0 bases from J, the gap between germline ends came to 12 bases. The CDR3: CASSVGGVGATNEKLFF. The CDR3 DNA reads as TGTGCCAGCAGCGTAGGGGGAGTTGGGGCAACTAATGAAAAACTGTTTTTT.

J is TRBJ1-5 and V is TRBV29-1; TRBD1 is a possible D gene (5 bases). Germline CDR1 is SQVTM and CDR2 is ANQGSEA. Trimming took 4 bases from V and 0 from J, leaving 10 bases between them. The CDR3 totals 14 residues. CDR3 sequence reads: CSVVDSHSNQPQHF. The CDR3, as DNA: TGCAGCGTTGTCGACAGTCATAGCAATCAGCCCCAGCATTTT.

The chain joins TRBV10-3 to TRBJ2-7; tentatively, D is TRBD1 (5 bases). The germline V gene has CDR1 ENHRY and CDR2 SYGVKD. Trimming took 4 bases from V and 0 from J, leaving 7 bases between them. The CDR3 has 13 residues. CDR3 in DNA: TGTGCCATCAGTGCGACAGACTCCTACGAGCAGTACTTC. This encodes CAISATDSYEQYF.

This clone appeared a single time. The chain recombines TRBV5-4 with TRBJ1-1; TRBD1 matches at 9 bases. The V gene's germline CDR1 is SGHNT and CDR2 YYREEE (reference sequence). V was pared by 2 bases and J by 4 bases, with 3 bases of the junction left unmatched. The CDR3 totals 14 residues. The DNA for the CDR3 is TGTGCCAGCAGCTTACAGGGGGCTAGCACTGAAGCTTTCTTT. Encoded protein: CASSLQGASTEAFF.

The rearrangement uses TRBV12-3 or TRBV12-4 and TRBJ2-7, with D uncertain. The length of the CDR3 is 11 residues. Between the trimmed V and J ends, which lost 4 bases and 4 bases, there was a span of 5 bases. CDR3: CASSWSYEQYF. CDR3 DNA: TGTGCCAGCAGTTGGAGTTACGAGCAGTACTTC.